Sequencing of this T cell receptor beta chain was carried out in a study of T cell repertoires in cytomegalovirus infection. One entry per CDR3 protein results from TCRdb running MiXCR on the reads. The profile shows approximately 290,000 distinct CDR3 sequences, about 25% of them singletons. Losses at the gene ends were 0 bases for V and 7 bases for J; bases not matched to a gene: 6. The CDR3 extends over 15 amino acids. The germline CDR1 and CDR2 sequences are LNHDA and SQIVND (reference sequence). This clonotype was found a few times. This receptor was taken from a human donor in good health (CMV status not recorded). Some clones in this sample may be carry-over from other donors' samples. Input material: PBMCs. The V call is TRBV19, the J call TRBJ2-1; the match to TRBD1 covers 7 bases. In DNA form, the CDR3 reads TGTGCCAGTAGTATAGAAGGGGGCTACTGGAATGAGCAGTTCTTC. It is translated as CASSIEGGYWNEQFF.